The 9 T cell receptor beta chains presented below share a single source sample, sequenced in a study of cytomegalovirus exposure and HLA in healthy donors. The PCR made use of 60 Vbeta and 13 Jbeta primers. Sequencing was performed with immunoSEQ multiplex PCR; in TCRdb, only in-frame clones are kept and a portion is missing. The data contain some 110,000 clones, 74% of them singletons. The sample was PBMCs. These receptors were taken from a woman between 45 and 60 years old in good health and CMV-seropositive.

The gene calls are TRBV27 and TRBJ2-7; no definite D call. Looked up from germline, CDR1 is MNHEY and CDR2 is SMNVEV (reference sequence). Trimming stripped 3 bases from V and 0 bases from J, with 9 bases between. This CDR3 region has 14 residues. In nucleotides, the CDR3 is TGTGCCAGCAGTTTTGGCAGGAACTCCTACGAGCAGTACTTC. This encodes CASSFGRNSYEQYF.

This clone was counted only a few times. In DNA form, the CDR3 reads TGCGCCAGCAAAAAACAGGGGGCCCTGCGGTCCGATAACTATGGCTACACCTTC. This codes for CASKKQGALRSDNYGYTF. The chain joins TRBV5-1 to TRBJ1-2; the match to TRBD1 covers 9 bases. Germline trimming cut 6 bases from V and 1 base from J; bases unmatched to any gene: 16. CDR1 and CDR2 from the germline V gene are SGHRS and YFSETQ. This CDR3 has 18 residues.

The gene calls are TRBV6-1 and TRBJ1-5, with TRBD1 matching over 7 bases. This CDR3 comprises 17 residues. Germline CDR1 MNHNS, CDR2 SASEGT. V lost 2 bases to trimming and J lost 1 base; unmatched junction nucleotides: 8. The CDR3 region is CASSELAGGLSNQPQHF. As DNA, the CDR3 is TGTGCCAGCAGTGAATTGGCAGGGGGTCTGAGCAATCAGCCCCAGCATTTT.

This chain links TRBV7-2 with TRBJ2-7; TRBD2 agrees at 8 bases. The CDR3 length is 15 residues. J lost 4 bases, V lost 5 bases, and 10 bases had no gene match. Germline CDR1 is SGHTA and CDR2 is FQGNSA. CDR3 sequence (DNA): TGTGCCAGCAGCCCAAACAGCGGGGGAACATACGAGCAGTACTTC. It yields the protein CASSPNSGGTYEQYF.

The J gene is TRBJ2-2, the V gene TRBV7-2, with D maybe TRBD2 (6 bases). The CDR3 contains 14 residues. Germline CDR1 SGHTA, CDR2 FQGNSA. The V and J ends lost 8 bases and 7 bases respectively, with 17 bases between them. The CDR3 loop reads CASGRGTPSGELFF. For the CDR3, the DNA is TGTGCCAGCGGCCGGGGGACTCCAAGCGGGGAGCTGTTTTTT.

Notes on this clone: At one end, the junction sequence differs from germline, possibly due to a read error. The chain recombines TRBV2 with TRBJ2-1, with 8 bases identical to TRBD2. Germline CDR1 SNHLY, CDR2 FYNNEI. CDR3 size: 16 residues. CDR3 residues: CASSLVRGLVGNEQLF. The CDR3 DNA follows: TGTGCCAGCAGTCTTGTCAGGGGACTAGTAGGCAATGAGCAGCTCTTC.

The chain employs TRBV5-1 and TRBJ2-3; TRBD2 matches at 10 bases. Germline CDR1 is SGHRS and CDR2 is YFSETQ. The CDR3 has 16 residues. Trimming at V came to 4 bases and at J to 2 bases, leaving 7 bases not matched to a gene. The CDR3 DNA is TGCGCCAGCAGCATACTAGCGGGGCGGACCACAGATACGCAGTATTTT. It yields the protein CASSILAGRTTDTQYF. Filled out from reference TRBV5-1 and TRBJ2-3, the complete variable domain reads KAGVTQTPRYLIKTRGQQVTLSCSPISGHRSVSWYQQTPGQGLQFLFEYFSETQRNKGNFPGRFSGRQFSNSRSEMNVSTLELGDSALYLCASSILAGRTTDTQYFGPGTRLTVL.

This clone has a handful of counts. V gene TRBV27 combines with J gene TRBJ1-2, with a tentative D call TRBD1 (6 bases). CDR3 size: 13 residues. Trimming shortened V by 2 bases and J by 5 bases, and 9 bases separated the two germline ends. In germline, CDR1 is MNHEY, CDR2 SMNVEV (reference sequence). The CDR3: CASSLVGGYGYTF. CDR3 nucleotides: TGTGCCAGCAGTTTAGTAGGGGGTTATGGCTACACCTTC.

CDR3 nucleotides: TGCGCCAGCAGTGAGGGACTAGATTATTCGGAGACCCAGTACTTC. Translated: CASSEGLDYSETQYF. The V call is TRBV10-1, the J call TRBJ2-5, with 7 bases fitting TRBD2. Germline values: CDR1 WNHNN, CDR2 SYGVQD (reference sequence). V gave up 2 bases and J gave up 5 bases; unmatched junction bases: 8. The CDR3 runs 15 residues.